This T cell receptor beta chain was retrieved from a study of cytomegalovirus exposure and HLA in healthy donors. Germline CDR1 is LNHDA and CDR2 is SQIVND (reference sequence). The ends lost 7 bases at V and 3 bases at J; junction bases unmatched: 6. The CDR3 contains 13 residues. Vbeta (60) and Jbeta (13) primers were used in the PCR. Clones were sequenced by immunoSEQ multiplex PCR, and TCRdb holds only the in-frame ones, with some missing. The data hold roughly 80,000 clones, with around 58% observed a single time. This clonotype originated in a man aged 25 to 40 in good health and CMV-seropositive. The sequenced material came from PBMCs. The chain employs TRBV19 and TRBJ2-7; 7 positions match TRBD1. CDR3 nucleotides: TGTGCCAGTAATAGCAACAGGGGCTACGAGCAGTACTTC. Its protein is CASNSNRGYEQYF.